This T cell receptor (beta chain) derives from a study of post-analysis software for immune sequencing data. Across the study: Included among the disease courses, which were recorded for the cohort, were relapsing-remitting, secondary progressive and progressive-relapsing multiple sclerosis.

Overall study findings and caveats: Normalized Chao1 diversity was significantly lower in multiple sclerosis patients than in controls. Patients showed TRBV5-6, TRBV5-1 and TRBV20-1 among five TRBV segments more frequent than in controls.

A few counts support this clonotype. Its antigen is undetermined. One end of the junction fails to match germline, which may point to a read error. The TCR beta cDNA libraries contained unique molecular identifiers. T cells numbering 1 to 10 million yielded cDNA molecules that totaled about 500,000. Each CDR3 protein is one row after TCRdb ran MiXCR on the PCR reads. The sample has approximately 460,000 distinct CDR3 sequences, under 55% seen once. CDR1 is SGHRS, CDR2 YFSETQ, per germline. This CDR3 is built from 13 residues. The sequenced material came from blood. V and J are TRBV5-1 and TRBJ2-5; 7 bases are shared with TRBD1. The TCR sequence derives from a girl aged 5-17 years with multiple sclerosis. CDR3 amino acids: CASSSGQQETQYF. DNA of the CDR3: TGTGCCAGCAGTTCGGGACAGCAAGAGACCCAGTACTTC. Based on the CDR3 plus reference TRBV5-1 and TRBJ2-5, the full variable domain is KAGVTQTPRYLIKTRGQQVTLSCSPISGHRSVSWYQQTPGQGLQFLFEYFSETQRNKGNFPGRFSGRQFSNSRSEMNVSTLELGDSALYLCASSSGQQETQYFGPGTRLLVL.